Here is one T cell receptor beta chain with its context. Its antigen has not been determined. No much larger clonotype is one base removed from it; base qualities were not supplied. Inclusive of the bounding cysteine and phenylalanine, the CDR3 is 14 residues long. The kept DNA is CDR3 alone, 42 bases in frame from the first base. Sequences SGHRS (CDR1) and YFSETQ (CDR2) are obtained from the germline V gene. V and J are truncated by 1 base and 8 bases respectively, leaving an intervening sequence of 15 bases. The sample is drawn from a study of shared clonotypes between healthy human individuals (dated by TCRdb to 2018 to 2020). Background on the whole study: The cohort comprised a couple of women and a few men aged 18 to 49 years. Per donor, three plates each were used for CD4 naive and CD4 memory, two for CD8 naive, and one for CD8 memory. Blood TCR repertoires of about 5 healthy adults were deeply sequenced to estimate repertoire size and the extent of clonotype sharing between individuals. Different laboratories and diverse techniques were used to prepare libraries and sequence TCR repertoires, to increase sequencing depth and limit assay-specific biases. Each donor's leukapheresis produced roughly between roughly 0.85 and 9.5 billion PBMCs.

Study-level results and caveats: Rarefaction of sorted-subset datasets indicated incomplete sequencing despite the large sequencing depth. Sampling was restricted to blood, and TCR repertoires in tissue are likely to differ from TCR repertoires in blood. The small number of donors limited the genetic and exposure-history diversity represented. Based on pairwise subsampling, the degree of clonotype sharing among donors was expected to be affected by sequencing depth. Clonotypes shared by all four sorted-subset donors showed higher generation probabilities than non-shared clonotypes. Across a handful of donors, approximately 5% of naive CD4, roughly 3.5% of naive CD8, under 2.5% of memory CD4, and about 0.44% of memory CD8 clonotypes were shared. Larger estimated clonotype richness was generally found for naive subsets than for memory subsets.

Using the deep immunoSEQ assay, multiplex PCR amplified TCR CDR3 regions from genomic DNA. Extracted genomic DNA from each cell subset was spread evenly across all wells of several immunoSEQ 96-well plates, with each plate serving as a replicate. For sorted subsets, each replicate PCR was loaded with 200 ng genomic DNA, equivalent to approximately 33,000 T cell genomes. The purified libraries were quantified using a Qubit 3.0 fluorometer, sized with a Bioanalyzer 2100, and then quantified again using the KAPA Library Quantification kit. A separate single-read 150-cycle Illumina NextSeq 550 flow cell was used to sequence each immunoSEQ 96-well plate. The authors' pipeline ran thus. Because the immunoSEQ output held only junctional sequences and lacked quality scores, the filtering could not match the filtering applied to full-length reads. Sequences were annotated with PyIR, a Python wrapper for IgBLAST v1.9, using IMGT germline references to assign V/J genes and CDR3. Reads were filtered out if the reads had weak V/J assignments (E-value above 1e-6), no CDR3, stop codons, out-of-frame junctions, or ambiguous translated residues. A V3J clonotype was defined by an identical inferred V gene, J gene, and CDR3 amino acid sequence. Percentage overlap between repertoires was computed as shared unique clonotypes divided by the size of the smaller repertoire. Repertoire richness was assessed with RTK rarefaction, the Chao1 estimator, and Recon v2.1 estimates of unobserved clonotypes. Generation probabilities were computed with OLGA for all TCRbeta clonotypes obtained by the gDNA method from four donors. Here the immuneACCESS table is served through TCRdb, limited to in-frame sequences with V and J called. Missing clones are a known gap in these copies; in checked studies unresolved V genes cover under half, and the rest lacks a known reason. For V, J and clone size, that table is used; D and trimming come from the DNA. The sample contains under 300,000 clones, approximately 65% of them found a single time. The top ten clones comprise 11% of the sample.

Donors were healthy HIV-negative adults with no recently reported acute infections or vaccinations. Only Caucasian adults living in Nashville, Tennessee, USA were represented among the donors. CD4+ T cells were enriched through magnetic negative selection, after which naive cells were positively selected on CD45RA and the remaining negative fraction served as the memory subset. After blood collection by leukapheresis, PBMCs were isolated using Ficoll-Histopaque density gradient centrifugation and then cryopreserved in the vapor phase of liquid nitrogen. Analytical flow cytometry was used to check the purity and quantity of every magnetically sorted T cell population. Each sorted fraction had its genomic DNA isolated and then quantified by UV absorbance on a Nanodrop 2000c.

The sequenced sample consisted of memory CD4+ T cells sorted from blood. The sample's cell subset or site label, decoded: CD45RA-negative fraction. The sequence was collected from a man aged 25-45 years in good health. The sequence joins TRBV5-1 to TRBJ1-1; the D gene lacks a confident call. The CDR3: CASSLISDPSEAFF. The DNA reads as follows: TGCGCCAGCAGCTTGATTTCAGACCCCTCAGAAGCTTTCTTT.